This T cell receptor (beta chain) was retrieved from a study of T cells after somatic rescue of genetic block. The CDR3 runs 11 residues. Germline V gene sequence: CDR1 MNHEY, CDR2 SMNVEV (reference sequence). V was clipped by 6 bases and J by 0 bases, with 2 bases between them. Assay: immunoSEQ multiplex PCR; the TCRdb copy retains only in-frame clones and omits some. The sample holds around 14,000 clones, just over 70% seen once. The sequenced sample consisted of peripheral blood mononuclear cells (PBMCs). This rearrangement joins TRBV27 to TRBJ2-5; D is undetermined. The clonotype was recovered from a boy aged 5-17 years. The DNA for the CDR3 is TGTGCCAGCAGGAACCAAGAGACCCAGTACTTC. This codes for CASRNQETQYF.